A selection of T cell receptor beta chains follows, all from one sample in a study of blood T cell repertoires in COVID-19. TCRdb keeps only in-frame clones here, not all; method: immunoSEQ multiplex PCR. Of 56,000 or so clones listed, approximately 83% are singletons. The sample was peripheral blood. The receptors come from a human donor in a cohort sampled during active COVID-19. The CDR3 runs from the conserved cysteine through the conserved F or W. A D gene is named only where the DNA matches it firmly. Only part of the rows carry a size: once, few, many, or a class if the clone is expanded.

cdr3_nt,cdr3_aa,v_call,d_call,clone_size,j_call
TGTGCCAGCAGCAAAGGGGGGGACGAGCAGTACTTC,CASSKGGDEQYF,TRBV7-9,.,few,TRBJ2-7
TGCAGTGCTGGCCGGGACTTCCGGCAGTACTTC,CSAGRDFRQYF,TRBV20-1,.,.,TRBJ2-7
TGTGCCAGCAGCGTGCAGGGTACCGGGGCCAACGTCCTGACTTTC,CASSVQGTGANVLTF,TRBV9,.,once,TRBJ2-6
TGTGCCAGCAGCTTCGCCACAGGGTACGCTAGCACAGATACGCAGTATTTT,CASSFATGYASTDTQYF,TRBV11-3,.,.,TRBJ2-3
TGTGCCAGCAGTAGAGGGTCCTACGAGCAGTACTTC,CASSRGSYEQYF,TRBV6-5,.,.,TRBJ2-7
TGTGCCACAACAGGGCTTAATCAGCCCCAGCATTTT,CATTGLNQPQHF,TRBV19,.,.,TRBJ1-5
TGTGCCAGCAGCCAAGATCCATGGACTAGCGGACGAAATGAGCAGTTCTTC,CASSQDPWTSGRNEQFF,TRBV3-1/TRBV3-2,TRBD2,.,TRBJ2-1
TGCGCCAGCAGCTTCGACAATGAGCAGTTCTTC,CASSFDNEQFF,TRBV5-1,.,.,TRBJ2-1
TGCAGCGTTGTAAGGCCGGGGGACATTCAGTACTTC,CSVVRPGDIQYF,TRBV29-1,.,.,TRBJ2-4
TGTGCCAGCAGTTTCCTCACACCGTATGAGCAGTTCTTC,CASSFLTPYEQFF,TRBV28,.,few,TRBJ2-1
TGTGCCTGGAGTGTAATTCGGACTAGCGGGATTCTGGGGGAGCAGTTCTTC,CAWSVIRTSGILGEQFF,TRBV30,TRBD2,.,TRBJ2-1
TGCAGCGTCGGGGGGCATAATTCACCCCTCCACTTT,CSVGGHNSPLHF,TRBV29-1,.,.,TRBJ1-6
TGTGCCAGCAGCCAAACCACCCCCCGCTCGGAGTACAATGAGCAGTTCTTC,CASSQTTPRSEYNEQFF,TRBV4-2,.,.,TRBJ2-1
TGTGCCAGCAGCAAAGAGAGTGGGGCGGTGAACTATGGCTACACCTTC,CASSKESGAVNYGYTF,TRBV11-2,.,.,TRBJ1-2
TGTGCCAGCAGTTTAGGGTCGACCAGCGGGAGGGGCGATACGCAGTATTTT,CASSLGSTSGRGDTQYF,TRBV28,TRBD2,.,TRBJ2-3
TGTGCCAGCAGCCAAGATGGCGGGAGATTAAGGCAGTTCTTC,CASSQDGGRLRQFF,TRBV14,TRBD2,.,TRBJ2-1
TGTGCCAGCAGCCCCGTGGGTCGTGCGAGCGAGGTCTTT,CASSPVGRASEVF,TRBV9,.,once,TRBJ1-1
TGTGCCAGCAGTTCTGTAGCGGGGTGGGAGACCCAGTACTTC,CASSSVAGWETQYF,TRBV28,TRBD2,.,TRBJ2-5
TGTGCCAGCAGCCCTAGACTAGGAGTAGATACGCAGTATTTT,CASSPRLGVDTQYF,TRBV9,.,.,TRBJ2-3
TGTGCCAGCAGCTTACGACAGAACACTGAAGCTTTCTTT,CASSLRQNTEAFF,TRBV11-2,.,.,TRBJ1-1
TGTGCCAGCACCGGGGGGGCGTTAAGTATGAATGAGCAGTTCTTC,CASTGGALSMNEQFF,TRBV21-1,.,.,TRBJ2-1
TGTGCCAGCAGCTCCTTTCAGACTGAAGCTTTCTTT,CASSSFQTEAFF,TRBV7-2,.,.,TRBJ1-1
TGTGCCAGCAGCCAAGATTCAGGATTTAACTATGGCTACACCTTC,CASSQDSGFNYGYTF,TRBV3-1/TRBV3-2,.,medium-sized,TRBJ1-2
TGCGCCAGCAGCTTTTTGGGACAGCAAGAGACCCAGTACTTC,CASSFLGQQETQYF,TRBV5-1,TRBD1,once,TRBJ2-5
TGTGCCAGCAGTCCCACTTCCGGGACAGGGAGTGGCTACACCTTC,CASSPTSGTGSGYTF,TRBV27,TRBD1,.,TRBJ1-2
TGCGCCAGCAGCTGGTCCACCGACAGAGCGAACACTGAAGCTTTCTTT,CASSWSTDRANTEAFF,TRBV5-1,.,.,TRBJ1-1
TGTGCCTGGAGTGTATGGCGGCGTTTTTCCGGTGGCTACACCTTC,CAWSVWRRFSGGYTF,TRBV30,.,.,TRBJ1-2
TGTGCCAGCTCACCCCCGGGACAGGGGCCCTATGGCTACACCTTC,CASSPPGQGPYGYTF,TRBV18,TRBD1,.,TRBJ1-2
TGCACCAGCAGCCATGCCGGGACTAGCGGGAGGGCCTGCACCGGGGAGCTGTTTTTT,CTSSHAGTSGRACTGELFF,TRBV1,.,.,TRBJ2-2
TGTGCCAGCTCACTCACCGACAGAAGCTCCTATAATTCACCCCTCCACTTT,CASSLTDRSSYNSPLHF,TRBV18,.,.,TRBJ1-6
TGTGCCAGCAGCTTGGTACTAGCGGGAGCAGAGACCCAGTACTTC,CASSLVLAGAETQYF,TRBV5-4,TRBD2,.,TRBJ2-5
TGTGCCTGGAGGTGGACAGGGAACACTGAAGCTTTCTTT,CAWRWTGNTEAFF,TRBV30,TRBD1,once,TRBJ1-1
TGTGCCAGCAGCTACCGGACTAGCGGGGTAGCCAAAAACATTCAGTACTTC,CASSYRTSGVAKNIQYF,TRBV5-4,TRBD2,.,TRBJ2-4
TGCGCCAGCAGTCAAGGACAGGCCTACGAGCAGTACTTC,CASSQGQAYEQYF,TRBV10-2,TRBD1,.,TRBJ2-7
TGTGCCACCAGTATGGCCCACGGGGAGGGGGCCCAGCATTTT,CATSMAHGEGAQHF,TRBV24-1,.,.,TRBJ1-5
TGTGCCAGCAGCCAAGATCTAGCGGAGGGCTACGAGCAGTACTTC,CASSQDLAEGYEQYF,TRBV4-2,TRBD2,.,TRBJ2-7
TGCAGTGAAACGGAGCTCAATGAGCAGTTCTTC,CSETELNEQFF,TRBV20-1,.,.,TRBJ2-1
TGTGCCAGCAGCCAAGATAAAACCAGTGGGAGACCCACCGGGGAGCTGTTTTTT,CASSQDKTSGRPTGELFF,TRBV14,.,.,TRBJ2-2
TGTGCCAGCAGCCCCGGACTAGCGGGAGTTTTGGGCAATGAGCAGTTCTTC,CASSPGLAGVLGNEQFF,TRBV28,TRBD2,.,TRBJ2-1
TGTGCCAGCTCACCAAAGATCCAGACCTACGAGCAGTACTTC,CASSPKIQTYEQYF,TRBV18,.,.,TRBJ2-7
TGCGCCAGCAGGAGGGCCGGGACTAGCGGAACAGATACGCAGTATTTT,CASRRAGTSGTDTQYF,TRBV10-2,TRBD2,.,TRBJ2-3
TGCAGCGTGTGGGGCAGGGAAGGACAAGAGACCCAGTACTTC,CSVWGREGQETQYF,TRBV29-1,.,.,TRBJ2-5
TGTGCCAGCAGTGGGGCCGGGGGACGAGGGGCCGGGGAGCTGTTTTTT,CASSGAGGRGAGELFF,TRBV2,.,.,TRBJ2-2
TGTGCCAGCAGTTTCCTGCGGGATCTAGCGGATACAGATACGCAGTATTTT,CASSFLRDLADTDTQYF,TRBV27,TRBD2,.,TRBJ2-3